This T cell receptor (beta chain) was identified in a study of OX40 agonist ivuxolimab in advanced cancers. About the research overall: Patients achieving partial responses numbered three: one hepatocellular carcinoma case and two cutaneous melanoma cases.

In the case of this clone: Its specificity is not known.

Study conclusions and caveats: Doses of 0.1 to 3.0 mg/kg were accompanied by clonal expansion of CD4+ and CD8+ blood T cells by week 6.

Trimming shortened V by 0 bases and J by 5 bases, and 5 bases separated the two germline ends. The germline V gene encodes CDR1 MNHEY and CDR2 SMNVEV (reference sequence). The CDR3 consists of 14 residues. Generated by immunoSEQ multiplex PCR, the TCRdb table keeps only in-frame clones and is missing some. The sample has 71,000 or so clones; more than 75% are singletons. The origin of this receptor is an adult with an advanced solid tumor such as melanoma, head and neck, liver or kidney cancer. Sequenced here: CD4+ or CD8+ T cells sorted from blood, sampled in a trial of the OX40 agonist ivuxolimab. V gene TRBV27 combines with J gene TRBJ1-6; D ambiguous. CDR3 sequence: CASSLSVNNSPLHF. In DNA, the CDR3 is TGTGCCAGCAGTTTATCGGTCAATAATTCACCCCTCCACTTT.